A single sample is the source of the 31 T cell receptor beta chains below, sequenced in a study of response to subunit inactivated influenza vaccine (dated by TCRdb to 2016 to 2019). The library was generated by RT-PCR. These reads were obtained on an Illumina HiSeq 2500. TCRdb handled the public reads itself, with Q25 trimming in fastp and clone calling in MiXCR, and kept productive beta chains. CDR3 protein sequences are deduplicated, and each keeps its most common genes and DNA. In this sample the table shows about 500,000 distinct CDR3 sequences, less than 7.5% of which occur a single time. Of the sample, roughly 14% falls within the top ten clones. The source material was PBMCs from blood, sampled roughly 24 months after vaccination. The receptors stem from a man aged 50-75 years who received an inactivated influenza vaccine. Donor details come from another sample of the same person, matched by shared clones.

There are many counts of this clonotype. The V gene is TRBV27, the J gene TRBJ2-7, with D unclear. The CDR3 runs 15 residues. V was shortened by 4 bases and J by 2 bases, with 15 bases between the two germline ends. Germline V gene lookup returns CDR1 MNHEY and CDR2 SMNVEV (reference sequence). The CDR3 sequence is CASSSVFADAYEQYF. The CDR3 DNA sequence: TGTGCCAGCAGTTCCGTTTTTGCGGACGCCTACGAGCAGTACTTC.

CDR3 DNA sequence: TGTGCCAGCAGCCAAGCGACGGAATACAATCAGCCCCAGCATTTT. It is translated as CASSQATEYNQPQHF. The chain joins TRBV4-2 to TRBJ1-5; D not certain. The V gene's germline CDR1 is LGHNA and CDR2 YNFKEQ. The CDR3 sequence is 15 residues long. Trimming pared 1 base from V and 3 bases from J, leaving 10 bases between.

There are a few counts of this clonotype. The chain is built from TRBV13 and TRBJ2-1, with 9 bases lining up with TRBD2. The CDR3 is made up of 16 amino acids. Trimming cost V 0 bases and J 2 bases; bases outside gene matches: 2. Germline CDR1 and CDR2: PRHDT and FYEKMQ (reference sequence). CDR3 DNA: TGTGCCAGCAGCTTAGGAATAGCGGGAGCCTACAATGAGCAGTTCTTC. Protein sequence: CASSLGIAGAYNEQFF. Full variable domain (rest looked up from reference TRBV13 and TRBJ2-1): AAGVIQSPRHLIKEKRETATLKCYPIPRHDTVYWYQQGPGQDPQFLISFYEKMQSDKGSIPDRFSAQQFSDYHSELNMSSLELGDSALYFCASSLGIAGAYNEQFFGPGTRLTVL.

The chain uses TRBV6-5 and TRBJ1-1; the match to TRBD1 covers 10 bases. The CDR3 totals 15 residues. V gave up 2 bases and J gave up 4 bases; unmatched junction bases: 4. Per germline, CDR1 MNHEY and CDR2 SVGAGI. DNA for the CDR3: TGTGCCAGCAGTTACCGGACAGGGGGAATCACTGAAGCTTTCTTT. Its protein product is CASSYRTGGITEAFF.

This clonotype was recorded many times. This rearrangement joins TRBV3-1 to TRBJ2-2, with no clear D. The CDR3 sequence is 15 residues long. V was cut by 3 bases and J by 1 base, with 9 bases left in between. Germline-derived CDR1 and CDR2 are LGHDT and YNNKEL (reference sequence). The CDR3 nucleotides are TGTGCCAGCAGCCATAACGGTCTGAACACCGGGGAGCTGTTTTTT. It codes for CASSHNGLNTGELFF.

This clonotype was picked up a small number of times. The chain recombines TRBV5-1 with TRBJ2-2, with no clear D. Germline assignment: CDR1 SGHRS and CDR2 YFSETQ. V lost 3 bases to trimming and J lost 1 base, with 10 bases between them. This CDR3 is 15 amino acids long. The CDR3 is CASSSTNLNTGELFF. The CDR3 DNA is TGCGCCAGCAGCTCGACAAACTTGAACACCGGGGAGCTGTTTTTT.

This chain's CDR3 is CASRLGSGSSDTQYF. DNA for the CDR3: TGTGCCAGCCGTTTGGGTAGCGGGAGCTCAGATACGCAGTATTTT. The rearrangement uses TRBV6-5 and TRBJ2-3, with 9 bases identical to TRBD2. V was clipped by 8 bases and J by 4 bases; unmatched bases: 10. CDR1 and CDR2 (germline): MNHEY, SVGAGI. The CDR3 sequence is 15 residues long.

A few counts support this clonotype. The CDR3, as DNA: TGTGCCAGCAGCTTAGCCTACCAGCGGCTTAACAATGAGCAGTTCTTC. Amino acids: CASSLAYQRLNNEQFF. V and J are TRBV7-8 and TRBJ2-1; a possible D gene is TRBD2 (5 bases). The CDR3 covers 16 residues. Germline V gene data show CDR1 as SGHVS and CDR2 as FQNEAQ. Trimming shortened V by 0 bases and J by 5 bases, and 14 bases separated the two germline ends.

In this sample, this clonotype turned up a few times. The chain couples TRBV4-1 to TRBJ2-2, with 13 bases that match TRBD2. Germline V lookup: CDR1 MGHRA, CDR2 YSYEKL. V shed 1 base and J 5 bases; nucleotides not matched to a gene: 4. CDR3 length: 17 residues. CDR3 nucleotides: TGCGCCAGCAGCCAAGTGGGACTAGCGGGGAGGACCGGGGAGCTGTTTTTT. It is translated as CASSQVGLAGRTGELFF.

This clonotype was seen only a few times. The chain couples TRBV7-2 to TRBJ1-3, with 7 nucleotides matching TRBD1. This CDR3 is built from 13 residues. The germline V gene encodes CDR1 SGHTA and CDR2 FQGNSA. J lost 7 bases, V lost 4 bases, and 4 bases had no gene match. Here the CDR3 reads CASSSYRGNTIYF. CDR3 in DNA: TGTGCCAGCAGCTCTTACAGGGGCAACACCATATATTTT.

The rearrangement joins TRBV20-1 to TRBJ2-1, with 12 positions matching TRBD2. V shed 5 bases and J 8 bases; nucleotides not matched to a gene: 13. The CDR3 totals 16 residues. Germline values: CDR1 DFQATT, CDR2 SNEGSKA (reference sequence). CDR3 in amino acids: CSARPRLAGGGDEQFF. CDR3 DNA: TGCAGTGCTCGGCCGCGCCTAGCGGGAGGGGGCGATGAGCAGTTCTTC.

This clonotype occurred many times. The chain uses TRBV6-1 and TRBJ1-4; D unclear. Germline CDR1 MNHNS, CDR2 SASEGT. Between the trimmed V and J ends, which lost 4 bases and 7 bases, there was a span of 4 bases. The CDR3 totals 11 residues. CDR3 protein: CASSGTEKLFF. The CDR3 DNA sequence: TGTGCCAGCAGTGGAACTGAAAAACTGTTTTTT.

This clonotype has more than one count but fewer than ten. The chain has TRBV20-1 and TRBJ2-1; the D gene is possibly TRBD2 (6 bases). This CDR3 has 14 residues. Germline V gene data show CDR1 as DFQATT and CDR2 as SNEGSKA (reference sequence). The germline V and J ends were trimmed by 1 base and 8 bases, with 15 bases remaining between them. CDR3 nucleotides: TGCAGTGCTAGAGGCCTCAGGGAGGTAGATGAGCAGTTCTTC. It encodes CSARGLREVDEQFF.

This clonotype was detected many times. This chain uses TRBV27 with TRBJ1-4, with a possible D match to TRBD1 (6 bases). Deletions cut 0 bases from V and 7 bases from J, with 12 bases between. The germline V gene encodes CDR1 MNHEY and CDR2 SMNVEV (reference sequence). The length of the CDR3 is 15 residues. The CDR3 nucleotides read TGTGCCAGCAGTTTATCGACAGGAGGGGCTGAAAAACTGTTTTTT. Protein product: CASSLSTGGAEKLFF.

A few counts support this clonotype. J is TRBJ2-3 and V is TRBV24-1; unclear D gene. Germline CDR1 is KGHDR and CDR2 is SFDVKD. Trimming removed 1 base from V and 0 bases from J, with 10 bases in between. CDR3 length: 16 amino acids. The CDR3 region is CATSDFDTASTDTQYF. The CDR3, as DNA: TGTGCCACCAGTGATTTTGACACCGCTAGCACAGATACGCAGTATTTT.

This clonotype was found many times. The CDR3 nucleotides read TGCGCCAGCAGCGTCGAAGAGACCCAGTACTTC. Translated, it gives CASSVEETQYF. This sequence joins TRBV5-1 and TRBJ2-5; no definite D call. The CDR3 sequence is 11 residues long. V lost 4 bases and J lost 3, with 4 bases in between. Germline CDR1 SGHRS, CDR2 YFSETQ.

This clonotype was recorded at least ten times. A much larger clone is a single base away; this may be a read error. The CDR3 carries no conserved terminal phenylalanine or tryptophan, so it likely arises from a read error. This chain connects TRBV28 to TRBJ2-5; D ambiguous. Deletions cut 6 bases from V and 2 bases from J, with 7 bases between. This CDR3 region has 12 residues. Germline V lookup: CDR1 MDHEN, CDR2 SYDVKM. The CDR3 bases are TGTGCCAGCAGCTGGGGACAAGAGACCCAGTACCTC. This encodes CASSWGQETQYL.

This clonotype was picked up many times. V usage is TRBV20-1 and J usage is TRBJ1-2, with a weak D call TRBD1 (5 bases). CDR1 DFQATT and CDR2 SNEGSKA come from the germline V gene (reference sequence). There are 15 residues in the CDR3. Between the trimmed V and J ends, which lost 4 bases and 8 bases, there was a span of 23 bases. This chain's CDR3 is CSAKHSQGWASGYTF. CDR3 DNA sequence: TGCAGTGCTAAACACAGTCAGGGTTGGGCGTCGGGCTACACCTTC.

This clonotype was seen more than once but under ten times. This chain connects TRBV20-1 to TRBJ2-7; 10 positions match TRBD2. Germline values: CDR1 DFQATT, CDR2 SNEGSKA (reference sequence). The CDR3 contains 15 residues. V shed 6 bases and J 3 bases; nucleotides not matched to a gene: 11. This chain's CDR3 is CSAGERTSGYYEQYF. For the CDR3, the DNA is TGCAGTGCCGGAGAGCGGACTAGCGGATACTACGAGCAGTACTTC.

The genes are TRBV28 and TRBJ2-5; a weak D match, TRBD1 (6 bases). This CDR3 spans 17 amino acids. CDR1 and CDR2 (germline): MDHEN, SYDVKM. The V end was cut by 4 bases, the J end by 8 bases, with 26 bases between. CDR3 nucleotides: TGTGCCAGCAGTTCCCGCCCGGGGCAGGGGTACCTCCACACCCAGTACTTC. This codes for CASSSRPGQGYLHTQYF.

This clonotype was counted only a few times. The rearrangement links TRBV5-5 to TRBJ2-5; D is possibly TRBD2 (5 bases). This CDR3 is built from 15 residues. Between the trimmed V and J ends, which lost 5 bases and 3 bases, there was a span of 17 bases. Per the germline V gene, CDR1 is SGHKS and CDR2 is YYEKEE (reference sequence). This CDR3 is CASRLQWRAEETQYF. The CDR3 DNA reads as TGTGCCAGCAGACTACAATGGCGGGCGGAAGAGACCCAGTACTTC.

The V gene is TRBV19, the J gene TRBJ1-1; a possible D gene is TRBD1 (5 bases). This CDR3 comprises 12 residues. Germline CDR1 is LNHDA and CDR2 is SQIVND (reference sequence). With 7 bases removed from V and 7 bases from J, the gap between germline ends came to 13 bases. CDR3 residues: CASKRWDGEAFF. The CDR3 DNA sequence: TGTGCCAGTAAAAGGTGGGACGGTGAAGCTTTCTTT.

This clonotype was seen at least ten times. The chain is built from TRBV12-3 or TRBV12-4 and TRBJ2-2; D remains unclear. This CDR3 spans 11 amino acids. V lost 8 bases and J lost 3, with 4 bases in between. DNA of the CDR3: TGTGCCAGCGGCGACACCGGGGAGCTGTTTTTT. Translating gives CASGDTGELFF.

This clonotype was seen more than once but under ten times. The chain has TRBV11-2 and TRBJ2-1; the match to TRBD2 covers 9 bases. V was pared by 1 base and J by 7 bases, with 14 bases of the junction left unmatched. This CDR3 region has 18 residues. Germline-derived CDR1 and CDR2 are SGHAT and FQNNGV. In nucleotides, the CDR3 is TGTGCCAGCAGCTTAGTTGGGGGACAACTAGCGGGTTTGAATGAGCAGTTCTTC. As protein: CASSLVGGQLAGLNEQFF.

The chain joins TRBV15 to TRBJ2-3; TRBD2 agrees at 13 bases. The CDR3 is 20 amino acids. V trimming: 4 bases; J trimming: 4 bases; junction bases outside the gene matches: 17. Per germline, CDR1 LNHNV and CDR2 YYDKDF (reference sequence). CDR3 in DNA: TGTGCCACCAGCAAACCCATCGGGACTAGCGGGGACGTAGCCCCAGATACGCAGTATTTT. Protein: CATSKPIGTSGDVAPDTQYF.

There are a few counts of this clonotype. This sequence joins TRBV3-1 and TRBJ2-1, with 7 bases aligning to TRBD2. The CDR3 is 15 amino acids. Germline V gene data show CDR1 as LGHDT and CDR2 as YNNKEL (reference sequence). V trimming: 2 bases; J trimming: 7 bases; junction bases outside the gene matches: 8. The CDR3 spells CASSQTPGGGNEQFF. The CDR3 DNA follows: TGTGCCAGCAGCCAAACGCCGGGAGGAGGGAATGAGCAGTTCTTC.

This sequence joins TRBV5-1 and TRBJ2-2; possibly TRBD1 for D (5 bases). CDR3 length equals 16 residues. V was shortened by 0 bases and J by 4 bases, with 13 bases between the two germline ends. Germline-derived CDR1 and CDR2 are SGHRS and YFSETQ. CDR3 bases: TGCGCCAGCAGCTTGGAAAGGGGAAAAGGCACCGGGGAGCTGTTTTTT. Residues: CASSLERGKGTGELFF. The entire variable domain, with the rest obtained from reference TRBV5-1 and TRBJ2-2, is as follows: KAGVTQTPRYLIKTRGQQVTLSCSPISGHRSVSWYQQTPGQGLQFLFEYFSETQRNKGNFPGRFSGRQFSNSRSEMNVSTLELGDSALYLCASSLERGKGTGELFFGEGSRLTVL.

V gene TRBV6-1 combines with J gene TRBJ1-5, with TRBD1 matching 10 bases. V lost 0 bases and J lost 3; bases outside the gene matches: 2. The length of the CDR3 is 16 residues. Germline V lookup: CDR1 MNHNS, CDR2 SASEGT. Here the CDR3 DNA reads TGTGCCAGCAGTGAAGCGACAGGGGGCAACAATCAGCCCCAGCATTTT. Translation: CASSEATGGNNQPQHF.

The CDR3 DNA is TGTGCCAGCAGTTTGGGGGGGTGGGAGACCCAGTACTTC. This sequence encodes CASSLGGWETQYF. V gene TRBV28 combines with J gene TRBJ2-5, with TRBD2 identical over 7 bases. In germline, CDR1 is MDHEN, CDR2 SYDVKM. The CDR3 sequence is 13 residues long. Germline trimming cut 3 bases from V and 5 bases from J; bases unmatched to any gene: 3.

This clonotype was observed a handful of times. J is TRBJ2-5 and V is TRBV5-1; 7 bases agree with TRBD1. V gave up 1 base and J gave up 1 base; unmatched junction bases: 4. The CDR3 spans 15 residues. CDR1 SGHRS and CDR2 YFSETQ come from the germline V gene. The CDR3 coding sequence is TGCGCCAGCAGCTTGTATGGACAGGTCCAAGAGACCCAGTACTTC. Its translation: CASSLYGQVQETQYF.

This clonotype was observed many times. The genes are TRBV5-1 and TRBJ1-2; 10 bases are shared with TRBD1. Germline CDR1 SGHRS, CDR2 YFSETQ. CDR3 size: 15 residues. V trimming: 3 bases; J trimming: 6 bases; junction bases outside the gene matches: 8. CDR3 sequence: CASSSRQGAGHGYTF. CDR3 bases: TGCGCCAGCAGCTCCCGACAGGGGGCAGGGCATGGCTACACCTTC. Full variable domain (rest looked up from reference TRBV5-1 and TRBJ1-2): KAGVTQTPRYLIKTRGQQVTLSCSPISGHRSVSWYQQTPGQGLQFLFEYFSETQRNKGNFPGRFSGRQFSNSRSEMNVSTLELGDSALYLCASSSRQGAGHGYTFGSGTRLTVV.